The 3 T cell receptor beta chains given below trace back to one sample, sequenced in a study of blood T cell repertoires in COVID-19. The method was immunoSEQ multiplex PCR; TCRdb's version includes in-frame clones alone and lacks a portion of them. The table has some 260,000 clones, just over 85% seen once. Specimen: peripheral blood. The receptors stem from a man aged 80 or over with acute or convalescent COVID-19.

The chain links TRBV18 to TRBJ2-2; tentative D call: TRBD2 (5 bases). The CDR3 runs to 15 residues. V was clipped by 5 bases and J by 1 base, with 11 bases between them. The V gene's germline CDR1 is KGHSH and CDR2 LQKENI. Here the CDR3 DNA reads TGTGCCAGCTCATCACTAGATGGGAACACCGGGGAGCTGTTTTTT. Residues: CASSSLDGNTGELFF.

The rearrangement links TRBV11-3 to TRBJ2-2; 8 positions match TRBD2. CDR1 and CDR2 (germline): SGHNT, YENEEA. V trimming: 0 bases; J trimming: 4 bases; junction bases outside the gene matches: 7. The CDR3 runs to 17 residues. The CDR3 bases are TGTGCCAGCAGCTTAGAATTCGCGGGGGGAAGCACCGGGGAGCTGTTTTTT. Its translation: CASSLEFAGGSTGELFF.

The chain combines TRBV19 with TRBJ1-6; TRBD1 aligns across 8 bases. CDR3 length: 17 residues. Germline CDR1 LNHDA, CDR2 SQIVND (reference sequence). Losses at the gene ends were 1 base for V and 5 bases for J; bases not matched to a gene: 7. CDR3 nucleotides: TGTGCCAGTAGTATAGCGATCGGGACAGGAGATAATTCACCCCTCCACTTT. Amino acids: CASSIAIGTGDNSPLHF. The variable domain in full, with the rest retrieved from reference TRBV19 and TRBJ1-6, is DGGITQSPKYLFRKEGQNVTLSCEQNLNHDAMYWYRQDPGQGLRLIYYSQIVNDFQKGDIAEGYSVSREKKESFPLTVTSAQKNPTAFYLCASSIAIGTGDNSPLHFGNGTRLTVT.